Following are 22 T cell receptor beta chains from one sample sequenced in a study of shared clonotypes between healthy human individuals. Only in-frame clones appear in the TCRdb table, and some are missing; sequencing was by immunoSEQ multiplex PCR. The sample has roughly 2.5 million clones, approximately 90% seen once; the top ten hold more than 0.12%. The sequencing input was naive CD4+ T cells sorted from blood. The subset was: CD45RA+ positively selected. The receptors were sampled from a man aged 18 to 29 in good health.

The V call is TRBV7-9, the J call TRBJ1-3; D call uncertain. This CDR3 comprises 14 residues. Trimming stripped 9 bases from V and 0 bases from J, with 12 bases between. Germline CDR1 is SEHNR and CDR2 is FQNEAQ (reference sequence). CDR3 sequence: CASSPVSSGNTIYF. CDR3 DNA sequence: TGTGCCAGTTCCCCAGTGAGCTCTGGAAACACCATATATTTT.

This clone appeared once. This sequence joins TRBV16 and TRBJ2-1; D not resolved. V lost 4 bases and J 8 bases, leaving 6 bases between the germline ends. The CDR3 has 11 amino acids. The germline CDR1 and CDR2 sequences are KGHSY and FQNENV. The DNA of the CDR3 is TGTGCCAGCAGCCCCCTTGATGAGCAGTTCTTC. It encodes CASSPLDEQFF.

This chain connects TRBV25-1 to TRBJ2-7; 12 bases line up with TRBD2. The CDR3 is 15 residues long. With V trimmed by 1 base and J by 3 bases, 1 base remained unmatched. Germline V CDR1 and CDR2: MGHDK, SYGVNS. Here the CDR3 DNA reads TGTGCCAGCAGTGAATCACTAGCGGGAGGCTACGAGCAGTACTTC. As protein: CASSESLAGGYEQYF.

The V call is TRBV5-4, the J call TRBJ2-1; the match to TRBD2 covers 13 bases. The CDR3 runs to 16 residues. CDR1 and CDR2 (germline): SGHNT, YYREEE (reference sequence). After removal of 3 bases from V and 8 bases from J, the junction contained 8 bases not matched to a gene. CDR3: CASSWGLAGPPDEQFF. As DNA, the CDR3 is TGTGCCAGCAGCTGGGGACTAGCGGGACCCCCCGATGAGCAGTTCTTC.

This rearrangement joins TRBV27 to TRBJ1-6; D uncertain. CDR1 MNHEY and CDR2 SMNVEV come from the germline V gene (reference sequence). Trimming stripped 0 bases from V and 1 base from J, with 13 bases between. The CDR3 is made up of 18 amino acids. This chain's CDR3 is CASSLSPHHGSYNSPLHF. The DNA for the CDR3 is TGTGCCAGCAGTTTATCCCCCCACCACGGGTCCTATAATTCACCCCTCCACTTT.

CDR3 nucleotides: TGTGCCTGGAGTACTGGGCCTTCCAATGAAAAACTGTTTTTT. It specifies CAWSTGPSNEKLFF. The chain uses TRBV30 and TRBJ1-4; D gene ambiguous. Germline CDR1 GTSNPN, CDR2 SVGIG (reference sequence). The CDR3 spans 14 residues. Trimming took off 2 bases at V and 5 bases at J, with 12 bases between the two ends.

This chain links TRBV6-6 with TRBJ2-5; D remains ambiguous. Germline V gives CDR1 MNHNY, CDR2 SVGAGI (reference sequence). CDR3 length: 14 amino acids. The germline V and J ends were trimmed by 5 bases and 1 base, with 11 bases remaining between them. The CDR3 here is CASSQNLAQETQYF. The CDR3 bases are TGTGCCAGCAGTCAGAACTTGGCCCAAGAGACCCAGTACTTC.

The chain links TRBV27 to TRBJ2-1; 13 nucleotides align to TRBD2. Germline V CDR1 and CDR2: MNHEY, SMNVEV (reference sequence). The CDR3 runs 17 residues. V trimming: 5 bases; J trimming: 9 bases; junction bases outside the gene matches: 13. The CDR3 sequence: CASSPPGLAGLQVEQFF. The CDR3 DNA reads as TGTGCCAGCAGTCCCCCGGGACTAGCGGGATTACAGGTTGAGCAGTTCTTC.

V gene TRBV18 combines with J gene TRBJ2-5; D not certain. Germline-derived CDR1 and CDR2 are KGHSH and LQKENI. The CDR3 has 16 residues. V was clipped by 3 bases and J by 0 bases, with 14 bases between them. DNA for the CDR3: TGTGCCAGCTCACCCAACCAGCTCCCGTACCAAGAGACCCAGTACTTC. Translation gives CASSPNQLPYQETQYF.

The V gene is TRBV11-2, the J gene TRBJ2-7; D is possibly TRBD2 (5 bases). Germline lookup yields CDR1 SGHAT and CDR2 FQNNGV. This CDR3 contains 15 residues. Trimming pared 0 bases from V and 2 bases from J, leaving 11 bases between. The DNA for the CDR3 is TGTGCCAGCAGCTTAGATTCGGGGAAACCCTACGAGCAGTACTTC. It codes for CASSLDSGKPYEQYF.

V is TRBV5-1 and J is TRBJ2-3; D is perhaps TRBD1 (5 bases). V was shortened by 0 bases and J by 0 bases, with 11 bases between the two germline ends. The CDR3 totals 16 residues. In germline, CDR1 is SGHRS, CDR2 YFSETQ. CDR3 sequence reads: CASSLGQLYSTDTQYF. CDR3 nucleotides: TGCGCCAGCAGCTTGGGACAGCTGTATAGCACAGATACGCAGTATTTT.

This sequence joins TRBV6-1 and TRBJ2-7; TRBD2 might be the D (5 bases). The CDR3 has 13 amino acids. V gave up 1 base and J gave up 5 bases, with 9 bases separating them. Germline V gene data show CDR1 as MNHNS and CDR2 as SASEGT. CDR3 region: CASSEDPGDEQYF. As DNA, the CDR3 is TGTGCCAGCAGTGAAGATCCCGGGGACGAGCAGTACTTC.

This chain uses TRBV5-1 with TRBJ2-1; no clear D. This CDR3 has 15 amino acids. The V gene lost 0 bases and the J gene lost 8 bases, with 15 bases spanning the gap. Germline V gene lookup returns CDR1 SGHRS and CDR2 YFSETQ. The DNA for the CDR3 is TGCGCCAGCAGCTTGGGGCAGTACAGTTCGTATGAGCAGTTCTTC. It encodes CASSLGQYSSYEQFF.

Turning to this clone: Other DNA sequences in this sample translate to the same CDR3. The rearrangement links TRBV18 to TRBJ2-3, with D hard to call. V shed 6 bases and J shed 3 bases, with 7 bases lying between them. There are 12 residues in the CDR3. Germline CDR1 and CDR2: KGHSH and LQKENI. The CDR3 DNA sequence: TGTGCCAGCTCGCGCTATACAGATACGCAGTATTTT. Translation gives CASSRYTDTQYF.

The chain uses TRBV9 and TRBJ1-1, with D possibly being TRBD1 (6 bases). Germline V lookup: CDR1 SGDLS, CDR2 YYNGEE. V was clipped by 0 bases and J by 1 base, with 10 bases between them. This CDR3 is 15 amino acids long. The CDR3 is CASSVVQGSNTEAFF. CDR3 in DNA: TGTGCCAGCAGCGTAGTTCAGGGGTCGAACACTGAAGCTTTCTTT. Full variable domain (remainder filled in from reference TRBV9 and TRBJ1-1): DSGVTQTPKHLITATGQRVTLRCSPRSGDLSVYWYQQSLDQGLQFLIQYYNGEERAKGNILERFSAQQFPDLHSELNLSSLELGDSALYFCASSVVQGSNTEAFFGQGTRLTVV.

This rearrangement joins TRBV5-1 to TRBJ1-1; D is undetermined. The CDR3 is 14 amino acids. Trimming pared 0 bases from V and 4 bases from J, leaving 10 bases between. Per the germline V gene, CDR1 is SGHRS and CDR2 is YFSETQ. The CDR3 nucleotides read TGCGCCAGCAGCTTGGGCGACTACGCCACTGAAGCTTTCTTT. Translation gives CASSLGDYATEAFF.

The chain has TRBV11-3 and TRBJ2-5; 7 bases agree with TRBD1. The CDR3 is made up of 15 amino acids. In germline, CDR1 is SGHNT, CDR2 YENEEA. V lost 5 bases, J lost 0 bases, and 6 bases stayed unmatched. CDR3 sequence: CASSTRQGNQETQYF. For the CDR3, the DNA is TGTGCCAGCAGCACACGACAGGGAAACCAAGAGACCCAGTACTTC. Drawing the rest from reference TRBV11-3 and TRBJ2-5, the complete variable domain is EAGVVQSPRYKIIEKKQPVAFWCNPISGHNTLYWYLQNLGQGPELLIRYENEEAVDDSQLPKDRFSAERLKGVDSTLKIQPAELGDSAVYLCASSTRQGNQETQYFGPGTRLLVL.

This clone was detected once. V is TRBV18 and J is TRBJ1-4; a weak D match, TRBD1 (6 bases). The CDR3 runs to 13 residues. Deletions cut 6 bases from V and 5 bases from J, with 10 bases between. Germline V CDR1 and CDR2: KGHSH, LQKENI. In DNA, the CDR3 is TGTGCCAGCTCCCAGGGGAACAATGAAAAACTGTTTTTT. Protein sequence: CASSQGNNEKLFF.

The chain is built from TRBV12-5 and TRBJ2-1; D is unclear. Per the germline V gene, CDR1 is LGHNT and CDR2 is FRNRAP. Trimming removed 5 bases at V and 0 bases at J, with 14 bases between. CDR3 length: 16 residues. CDR3 protein: CASGPRLGSSYNEQFF. Written as DNA, the CDR3 is TGTGCTAGTGGTCCCCGATTGGGAAGCTCCTACAATGAGCAGTTCTTC.

The chain couples TRBV6-4 to TRBJ1-1; the D is unclear. Germline values: CDR1 MRHNA, CDR2 SNTAGT. V was shortened by 8 bases and J by 2 bases, with 18 bases between the two germline ends. This CDR3 contains 15 residues. The CDR3 is CASPAQSGSNTEAFF. In DNA, the CDR3 is TGTGCCAGCCCGGCTCAATCCGGTTCCAACACTGAAGCTTTCTTT.

As DNA, the CDR3 is TGTGCCAGCAATCAGGGGGGGGTTTCACCCCTCCACTTT. Translation gives CASNQGGVSPLHF. V is TRBV5-4 and J is TRBJ1-6; 7 bases match TRBD1. With V trimmed by 6 bases and J by 9 bases, 6 bases remained unmatched. The CDR3 sequence is 13 residues long. Germline CDR1 and CDR2: SGHNT and YYREEE (reference sequence). Full variable domain (outside the CDR3, taken from reference TRBV5-4 and TRBJ1-6): ETGVTQSPTHLIKTRGQQVTLRCSSQSGHNTVSWYQQALGQGPQFIFQYYREEENGRGNFPPRFSGLQFPNYSSELNVNALELDDSALYLCASNQGGVSPLHFGNGTRLTVT.

This chain connects TRBV5-1 to TRBJ2-1; 8 positions match TRBD1. Per germline, CDR1 SGHRS and CDR2 YFSETQ. CDR3 size: 17 residues. The ends lost 6 bases at V and 2 bases at J; junction bases unmatched: 13. The CDR3 DNA reads as TGCGCCAGCACCCACACGCGACAGGGGCCCACCTACAATGAGCAGTTCTTC. It is translated as CASTHTRQGPTYNEQFF.